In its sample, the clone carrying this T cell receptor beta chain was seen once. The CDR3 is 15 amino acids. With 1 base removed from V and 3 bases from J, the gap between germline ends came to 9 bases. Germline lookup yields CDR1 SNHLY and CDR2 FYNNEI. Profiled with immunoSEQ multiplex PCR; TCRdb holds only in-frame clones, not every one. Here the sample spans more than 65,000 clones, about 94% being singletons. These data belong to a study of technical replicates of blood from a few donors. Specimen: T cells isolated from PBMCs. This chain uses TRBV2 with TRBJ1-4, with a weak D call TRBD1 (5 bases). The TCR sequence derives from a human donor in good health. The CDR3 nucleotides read TGTGCCAGCAGTGAAGATATCAGGGCTAATGAAAAACTGTTTTTT. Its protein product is CASSEDIRANEKLFF.